These 25 T cell receptor beta chains were sequenced from one sample in a study of blood T cell repertoires in COVID-19. This table comes from immunoSEQ multiplex PCR, and its TCRdb copy is limited to in-frame clones, with some not included. Found here are 170,000 or so clones, about 86% of them singletons; the top ten hold roughly 7%. The sequenced sample was peripheral blood. The receptor set was obtained from a man in his fifties with active or convalescent COVID-19.

The V call is TRBV7-2, the J call TRBJ1-1, with a possible D match to TRBD1 (5 bases). Between the trimmed V and J ends, which lost 3 bases and 7 bases, there was a span of 6 bases. CDR1 is SGHTA, CDR2 FQGNSA, per germline. The length of the CDR3 is 11 residues. CDR3 coding DNA: TGTGCCAGCAGCTTCGGGGGTGAAGCTTTCTTT. Its protein product is CASSFGGEAFF.

V gene TRBV6-6 combines with J gene TRBJ1-1; 7 nucleotides line up with TRBD1. CDR1 and CDR2 (germline): MNHNY, SVGAGI (reference sequence). V gave up 6 bases and J gave up 5 bases; unmatched junction bases: 6. CDR3 length equals 13 residues. DNA of the CDR3: TGTGCCAGCAGACAGGGGTCCTCAACTGAAGCTTTCTTT. Residues: CASRQGSSTEAFF.

The chain has TRBV27 and TRBJ1-4; the D gene is possibly TRBD1 (5 bases). With 11 bases removed from V and 4 bases from J, the gap between germline ends came to 14 bases. CDR1 and CDR2 from the germline V gene are MNHEY and SMNVEV (reference sequence). The CDR3 spans 13 residues. The CDR3 loop reads CAVRNRFNEKLFF. CDR3 nucleotides: TGTGCCGTCCGAAACAGGTTTAATGAAAAACTGTTTTTT.

The genes are TRBV13 and TRBJ1-2; the D gene is possibly TRBD1 (5 bases). Germline lookup yields CDR1 PRHDT and CDR2 FYEKMQ (reference sequence). CDR3 length equals 13 residues. Trimming pared 3 bases from V and 7 bases from J, leaving 12 bases between. The CDR3 region has the DNA TGTGCCAGCAGCTTTTCTCAGGGTGGTGGCTACACCTTC. Its translation: CASSFSQGGGYTF. Supplemented by reference TRBV13 and TRBJ1-2, the full variable domain reads AAGVIQSPRHLIKEKRETATLKCYPIPRHDTVYWYQQGPGQDPQFLISFYEKMQSDKGSIPDRFSAQQFSDYHSELNMSSLELGDSALYFCASSFSQGGGYTFGSGTRLTVV.

The chain joins TRBV7-9 to TRBJ2-1; 7 bases map to TRBD1. The V segment lost 5 bases and the J segment 8 bases; nucleotides outside the gene matches: 3. The germline V gene has CDR1 SEHNR and CDR2 FQNEAQ (reference sequence). This CDR3 contains 12 residues. The CDR3 loop reads CASSTQGYEQFF. In nucleotides, the CDR3 is TGTGCCAGCAGCACACAGGGGTATGAGCAGTTCTTC.

The chain couples TRBV30 to TRBJ2-7; TRBD1 matches 8 bases. V shed 2 bases and J 0 bases; nucleotides not matched to a gene: 6. Germline CDR1 reads GTSNPN; CDR2 reads SVGIG (reference sequence). This CDR3 has 15 residues. The CDR3 nucleotides are TGTGCCTGGAGTACAAAGGGACAGGCCTCCTACGAGCAGTACTTC. It specifies CAWSTKGQASYEQYF.

This chain uses TRBV6-5 with TRBJ1-5, with TRBD1 matching 10 bases. The CDR3 consists of 15 residues. The V gene end was trimmed by 4 bases and the J gene end by 4 bases; junction bases not matched to a gene: 4. The germline V gene has CDR1 MNHEY and CDR2 SVGAGI. The CDR3 loop reads CASSSGQGVNQPQHF. The CDR3 nucleotides are TGTGCCAGCAGTTCAGGACAGGGGGTGAATCAGCCCCAGCATTTT.

The rearrangement uses TRBV12-5 and TRBJ2-7; a possible D gene is TRBD1 (6 bases). V was cut by 9 bases and J by 4 bases, with 10 bases left in between. The CDR3 has 11 amino acids. CDR1 LGHNT and CDR2 FRNRAP come from the germline V gene. The CDR3 spells CASRGGYEQYF. In nucleotides, the CDR3 is TGTGCTAGCCGAGGGGGATACGAGCAGTACTTC.

The chain couples TRBV5-1 to TRBJ2-5, with D perhaps matching TRBD2 (6 bases). CDR1 is SGHRS and CDR2 is YFSETQ in the germline V gene. V lost 5 bases and J lost 4, with 18 bases in between. The CDR3 sequence is 15 residues long. This CDR3 is CASRFGPGRGETQYF. The CDR3 DNA is TGCGCCAGCAGGTTCGGACCCGGGAGAGGAGAGACCCAGTACTTC.

The chain couples TRBV19 to TRBJ1-5, with TRBD1 as a possible D gene (6 bases). The V gene's germline CDR1 is LNHDA and CDR2 SQIVND (reference sequence). V was pared by 5 bases and J by 0 bases, with 17 bases between. This CDR3 comprises 17 residues. Here the CDR3 reads CASSGGAGRYSNQPQHF. In DNA, the CDR3 is TGTGCCAGTAGTGGGGGGGCAGGGCGATATAGCAATCAGCCCCAGCATTTT.

The chain combines TRBV18 with TRBJ2-1; D is possibly TRBD1 (6 bases). CDR1 and CDR2 from the germline V gene are KGHSH and LQKENI. V gave up 0 bases and J gave up 5 bases, with 14 bases separating them. This CDR3 spans 16 amino acids. CDR3 region: CASSPPATGLNNEQFF. CDR3 DNA: TGTGCCAGCTCACCACCCGCCACAGGGCTAAACAATGAGCAGTTCTTC.

The chain links TRBV5-1 to TRBJ2-1; TRBD2 agrees at 8 bases. CDR3 size: 16 residues. Germline loops: CDR1 SGHRS, CDR2 YFSETQ. V was pared by 4 bases and J by 5 bases, with 11 bases of the junction left unmatched. The CDR3 region has the DNA TGCGCCAGCAGCCCCGTCCCACTAGCGGAGCACAATGAGCAGTTCTTC. Its protein is CASSPVPLAEHNEQFF.

Here the CDR3 DNA reads TGTGCCAGCAGCCCCACTAGCGGGAGGGTCTCCGAGCAGTACTTC. As protein: CASSPTSGRVSEQYF. The chain couples TRBV5-4 to TRBJ2-7; 13 nucleotides match TRBD2. The length of the CDR3 is 15 residues. Germline-derived CDR1 and CDR2 are SGHNT and YYREEE (reference sequence). The V segment lost 4 bases and the J segment 6 bases; nucleotides outside the gene matches: 7.

The gene calls are TRBV7-2 and TRBJ2-4; 8 nucleotides align to TRBD2. CDR1 is SGHTA and CDR2 is FQGNSA in the germline V gene. The CDR3 spans 16 residues. V shed 5 bases and J 8 bases; nucleotides not matched to a gene: 14. For the CDR3, the DNA is TGTGCCAGCAGCCCGGGTAATAGCGGGGCGCCGGACATTCAGTACTTC. Its protein is CASSPGNSGAPDIQYF. Complete variable domain (other parts from reference TRBV7-2 and TRBJ2-4): GAGVSQSPSNKVTEKGKDVELRCDPISGHTALYWYRQSLGQGLEFLIYFQGNSAPDKSGLPSDRFSAERTGGSVSTLTIQRTQQEDSAVYLCASSPGNSGAPDIQYFGAGTRLSVL.

The chain uses TRBV5-1 and TRBJ2-1, with 8 positions matching TRBD2. After removal of 1 base from V and 1 base from J, the junction contained 4 bases not matched to a gene. Germline V gene data show CDR1 as SGHRS and CDR2 as YFSETQ. This CDR3 has 16 amino acids. For the CDR3, the DNA is TGCGCCAGCAGCTTGCTTAGCGGGGCATCCTACAATGAGCAGTTCTTC. Translated: CASSLLSGASYNEQFF.

The rearrangement links TRBV15 to TRBJ1-2, with TRBD1 matching over 11 bases. Trimming took 3 bases from V and 8 from J; bases not matched to a gene: 8. The CDR3 is 15 residues long. Per the germline V gene, CDR1 is LNHNV and CDR2 is YYDKDF (reference sequence). The CDR3 loop reads CATSRGGQGAWGYTF. In nucleotides, the CDR3 is TGTGCCACCAGCAGGGGAGGACAGGGGGCGTGGGGCTACACCTTC.

The chain couples TRBV20-1 to TRBJ1-2; 9 bases map to TRBD1. Germline V gene data show CDR1 as DFQATT and CDR2 as SNEGSKA (reference sequence). This CDR3 is 11 amino acids long. V shed 3 bases and J 8 bases; nucleotides not matched to a gene: 1. The CDR3 DNA reads TGCAGTGCTAGGGACAGGGGCGGCTACACCTTC. This codes for CSARDRGGYTF.

The genes are TRBV11-3 and TRBJ2-1; 8 bases match TRBD2. V gave up 11 bases and J gave up 9 bases; unmatched junction bases: 12. This CDR3 has 13 amino acids. In germline, CDR1 is SGHNT, CDR2 YENEEA. This chain's CDR3 is CAVDNREGGEQFF. The CDR3 DNA follows: TGTGCCGTAGATAATCGGGAGGGCGGTGAGCAGTTCTTC.

The chain is built from TRBV7-6 and TRBJ1-2; 8 bases align to TRBD1. Germline values: CDR1 SGHVS, CDR2 FNYEAQ. The CDR3 sequence is 13 residues long. The junction had 2 bases not matched to a gene; V was cut back by 2 bases and J by 6 bases. DNA of the CDR3: TGTGCCAGCAGCTTATCAGGGGGCAATGGCTACACCTTC. Translated: CASSLSGGNGYTF.

V is TRBV15 and J is TRBJ1-1, with a weak D call TRBD1 (6 bases). This CDR3 is 17 amino acids long. Germline CDR1 and CDR2: LNHNV and YYDKDF (reference sequence). V shed 5 bases and J shed 1 base, with 20 bases lying between them. The CDR3 sequence is CATSPRGAGIGNTEAFF. In nucleotides, the CDR3 is TGTGCCACCAGCCCCCGGGGGGCAGGGATAGGGAACACTGAAGCTTTCTTT.

The chain joins TRBV11-2 to TRBJ1-1; TRBD1 might be the D (6 bases). This CDR3 has 15 amino acids. Trimming took 4 bases from V and 3 from J, leaving 15 bases between them. CDR1 and CDR2 from the germline V gene are SGHAT and FQNNGV. CDR3 nucleotide sequence: TGTGCCAGCAGCTACCCACAGGGAACGGACACTGAAGCTTTCTTT. It codes for CASSYPQGTDTEAFF.

The V call is TRBV7-3, the J call TRBJ2-1; TRBD2 matches at 7 bases. CDR3 length equals 16 residues. V lost 5 bases to trimming and J lost 7 bases; unmatched junction nucleotides: 14. Germline CDR1 reads SGHTA; CDR2 reads FQGTGA. CDR3: CASSPVEAGSVNEQFF. CDR3 DNA: TGTGCCAGCAGCCCCGTAGAAGCGGGAAGCGTTAATGAGCAGTTCTTC.

The chain carries TRBV5-5 and TRBJ2-5; TRBD2 matches 12 bases. Germline V gives CDR1 SGHKS, CDR2 YYEKEE (reference sequence). The J segment lost 0 bases and the V segment lost 5 bases, leaving 5 bases of the junction unmatched. The CDR3 length is 16 residues. Here the CDR3 DNA reads TGTGCCAGCAGACGACGACTAGCGGGGGACCAAGAGACCCAGTACTTC. It is translated as CASRRRLAGDQETQYF.

This sequence joins TRBV7-6 and TRBJ2-3, with D possibly TRBD1 on 6 matching bases. The CDR3 covers 17 residues. V lost 0 bases and J lost 4, with 17 bases in between. Per the germline V gene, CDR1 is SGHVS and CDR2 is FNYEAQ. Here the CDR3 DNA reads TGTGCCAGCAGCTTAGCCCGAAGGGGGAGTGGGGCAGATACGCAGTATTTT. Translation: CASSLARRGSGADTQYF.

The chain is built from TRBV25-1 and TRBJ1-4; the match to TRBD1 covers 8 bases. The V gene end was trimmed by 2 bases and the J gene end by 7 bases; junction bases not matched to a gene: 9. The CDR3 runs 16 residues. Germline CDR1 is MGHDK and CDR2 is SYGVNS. In DNA form, the CDR3 reads TGTGCCAGCAGTGAAGCCTCCCGGACAGGGTCTGAAAAACTGTTTTTT. Its protein product is CASSEASRTGSEKLFF.